One sample yielded the 15 T cell receptor beta chains listed below, sequenced in a study of OX40 agonist ivuxolimab in advanced cancers. The protocol was immunoSEQ multiplex PCR, while the TCRdb copy is restricted to in-frame clones and leaves out a portion. Seen here are some 69,000 clones, just over 85% observed once, and the top ten hold 2.5% to 3%. The material sequenced was CD4+ or CD8+ T cells sorted from blood, taken in a trial of the OX40 agonist ivuxolimab. Receptors were obtained from an adult with an advanced solid tumor such as melanoma, head and neck, liver or kidney cancer.

The chain carries TRBV5-6 and TRBJ1-6, with 8 bases fitting TRBD1. This CDR3 comprises 14 residues. Per germline, CDR1 SGHDT and CDR2 YYEEEE. V was pared by 5 bases and J by 5 bases, with 3 bases of the junction left unmatched. The CDR3 protein is CASSGTGNNSPLHF. The CDR3 nucleotides read TGTGCCAGCAGTGGGACAGGAAATAATTCACCCCTCCACTTT.

The rearrangement links TRBV28 to TRBJ2-7; D unresolved. CDR1 MDHEN and CDR2 SYDVKM come from the germline V gene. The CDR3 length is 14 residues. V shed 7 bases and J shed 0 bases, with 13 bases lying between them. The CDR3 reads CASKFEFSSYEQYF. The CDR3 nucleotides are TGTGCCAGCAAGTTCGAATTCAGCTCCTACGAGCAGTACTTC.

The rearrangement joins TRBV10-3 to TRBJ1-5, with D possibly matching TRBD1 (5 bases). CDR3 length: 17 amino acids. Trimming stripped 4 bases from V and 5 bases from J, with 21 bases between. Germline assignment: CDR1 ENHRY and CDR2 SYGVKD. The CDR3 bases are TGTGCCATCAGTGGGGGACGGAAATCGGGGGTTGATCAGCCCCAGCATTTT. Its protein is CAISGGRKSGVDQPQHF.

The chain joins TRBV6-6 to TRBJ2-7; 8 positions agree with TRBD2. The germline V gene encodes CDR1 MNHNY and CDR2 SVGAGI (reference sequence). V gave up 6 bases and J gave up 1 base; unmatched junction bases: 11. The CDR3 totals 16 residues. CDR3 amino acids: CASSDPGGVVSYEQYF. In DNA, the CDR3 is TGTGCCAGCAGCGACCCGGGAGGGGTCGTGTCCTACGAGCAGTACTTC.

CDR3 amino acids: CASSIAGYYNSPLHF. In DNA, the CDR3 is TGTGCCAGTAGTATCGCAGGGTACTATAATTCACCCCTCCACTTT. This chain uses TRBV19 with TRBJ1-6; D is perhaps TRBD1 (5 bases). CDR1 is LNHDA, CDR2 SQIVND, per germline (reference sequence). The CDR3 is made up of 15 amino acids. Trimming took 3 bases from V and 3 from J, leaving 9 bases between them. Full variable domain (rest looked up from reference TRBV19 and TRBJ1-6): DGGITQSPKYLFRKEGQNVTLSCEQNLNHDAMYWYRQDPGQGLRLIYYSQIVNDFQKGDIAEGYSVSREKKESFPLTVTSAQKNPTAFYLCASSIAGYYNSPLHFGNGTRLTVT.

V is TRBV4-2 and J is TRBJ2-7; D gene uncertain. In germline, CDR1 is LGHNA, CDR2 YNFKEQ. The V end lost 0 bases, the J end lost 1 base, and 10 bases lay between the germline ends. CDR3 length: 15 amino acids. The CDR3 spells CASSQDLISSYEQYF. The CDR3 DNA follows: TGTGCCAGCAGCCAAGATTTAATTAGTTCCTACGAGCAGTACTTC.

This sequence joins TRBV28 and TRBJ2-5; 7 bases fit TRBD1. Trimming at V came to 1 base and at J to 1 base, leaving 9 bases not matched to a gene. The CDR3 covers 17 residues. From germline, CDR1 is MDHEN and CDR2 SYDVKM. CDR3 sequence reads: CASSLSVAGGPQETQYF. CDR3 nucleotides: TGTGCCAGCAGTTTATCTGTGGCAGGGGGACCCCAAGAGACCCAGTACTTC.

The chain recombines TRBV9 with TRBJ2-5; TRBD2 matches at 12 bases. V shed 3 bases and J 2 bases; nucleotides not matched to a gene: 5. CDR1 is SGDLS, CDR2 YYNGEE, per germline. This CDR3 contains 16 residues. CDR3 nucleotides: TGTGCCAGCAGCGCCCAACTAGCGGGAGGACAAGAGACCCAGTACTTC. Its protein is CASSAQLAGGQETQYF. Complete variable domain (other parts from reference TRBV9 and TRBJ2-5): DSGVTQTPKHLITATGQRVTLRCSPRSGDLSVYWYQQSLDQGLQFLIQYYNGEERAKGNILERFSAQQFPDLHSELNLSSLELGDSALYFCASSAQLAGGQETQYFGPGTRLLVL.

The CDR3 coding sequence is TGTGCCAGCAGCTTGGGGGGGGGAGGAGGCAGCTCCTACAATGAGCAGTTCTTC. This codes for CASSLGGGGGSSYNEQFF. J is TRBJ2-1 and V is TRBV5-4, with 7 positions matching TRBD2. Per germline, CDR1 SGHNT and CDR2 YYREEE (reference sequence). The J segment lost 0 bases and the V segment lost 0 bases, leaving 9 bases of the junction unmatched. This CDR3 is 18 amino acids long.

The J gene is TRBJ2-4, the V gene TRBV6-5, with 7 bases aligning to TRBD2. Trimming cost V 5 bases and J 6 bases; bases outside gene matches: 7. Germline CDR1 MNHEY, CDR2 SVGAGI. The CDR3 extends over 14 amino acids. In nucleotides, the CDR3 is TGTGCCAGCAGTCCCGCGGGAGTCGGAAACATTCAGTACTTC. Its translation is CASSPAGVGNIQYF.

The chain links TRBV7-3 to TRBJ2-3; D call uncertain. V shed 0 bases and J shed 5 bases, with 9 bases lying between them. CDR1 SGHTA and CDR2 FQGTGA come from the germline V gene. This CDR3 has 14 residues. CDR3 sequence reads: CASSLTKDQDTQYF. As DNA, the CDR3 is TGTGCCAGCAGCTTAACGAAGGACCAAGATACGCAGTATTTT.

The chain recombines TRBV28 with TRBJ2-5; no clear D gene. The assigned J gene may be wrong: the sequence end matches TRBJ2-7 better. The CDR3 consists of 14 residues. Germline V gives CDR1 MDHEN, CDR2 SYDVKM. Here the CDR3 reads CASSLVRVYYEQYF. CDR3 nucleotides: TGTGCCAGCAGTTTAGTTAGGGTCTACTACGAGCAGTACTTC.

The chain combines TRBV20-1 with TRBJ2-4; D is uncertain. CDR1 and CDR2 from the germline V gene are DFQATT and SNEGSKA (reference sequence). V shed 3 bases and J shed 9 bases, with 6 bases lying between them. There are 10 residues in the CDR3. Written as DNA, the CDR3 is TGCAGTGCTAGTAGAGGCATTCAGTACTTC. Translation: CSASRGIQYF.

The chain employs TRBV9 and TRBJ2-2, with 10 bases aligning to TRBD2. This CDR3 is 16 amino acids long. Germline trimming cut 4 bases from V and 0 bases from J; bases unmatched to any gene: 3. Per germline, CDR1 SGDLS and CDR2 YYNGEE. The DNA of the CDR3 is TGTGCCAGCAGCCCTAGCGGGGGTACGAACACCGGGGAGCTGTTTTTT. This translates into CASSPSGGTNTGELFF. The full variable domain, its missing parts supplied by reference TRBV9 and TRBJ2-2, is DSGVTQTPKHLITATGQRVTLRCSPRSGDLSVYWYQQSLDQGLQFLIQYYNGEERAKGNILERFSAQQFPDLHSELNLSSLELGDSALYFCASSPSGGTNTGELFFGEGSRLTVL.

This clone is a singleton in its sample. The V call is TRBV6-1, the J call TRBJ2-1; D is tentatively TRBD1 or TRBD2 (6 bases each). Germline CDR1 is MNHNS and CDR2 is SASEGT. Trimming cost V 6 bases and J 14 bases, with 20 bases left between them. The CDR3 has 13 residues. The CDR3 reads CASRHRERGAEFF. DNA of the CDR3: TGTGCCAGCAGGCACCGCGAGAGGGGGGCTGAGTTCTTC.